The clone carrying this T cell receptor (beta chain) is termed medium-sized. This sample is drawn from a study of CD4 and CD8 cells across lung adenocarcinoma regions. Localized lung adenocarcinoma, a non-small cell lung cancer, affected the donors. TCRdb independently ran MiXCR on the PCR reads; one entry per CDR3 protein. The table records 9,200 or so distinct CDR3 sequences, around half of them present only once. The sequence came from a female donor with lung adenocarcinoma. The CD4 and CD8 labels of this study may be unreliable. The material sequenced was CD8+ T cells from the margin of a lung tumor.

The CDR3: CASSPLFGANTGELFF. CDR3 DNA sequence: TGTGCCAGCAGTCCCCTCTTCGGGGCGAACACCGGGGAGCTGTTTTTT. The V call is TRBV27, the J call TRBJ2-2; a possible D gene is TRBD2 (5 bases). In germline, CDR1 is MNHEY, CDR2 SMNVEV (reference sequence). This CDR3 is built from 16 residues. Trimming cost V 5 bases and J 0 bases, with 13 bases left between them.